Following are 25 T cell receptor beta chains from one sample sequenced in a study of blood T cell repertoires in COVID-19. Clones were sequenced by immunoSEQ multiplex PCR, and TCRdb holds only the in-frame ones, with some missing. The sample gives approximately 230,000 clones, approximately 90% of which show up once; approximately 3.3% is in the top ten. Material: peripheral blood. The receptors originated from a man aged 18 to 29 with active or convalescent COVID-19.

This chain uses TRBV4-1 with TRBJ2-4; a weak D match, TRBD1 (7 bases). The CDR3 runs 17 residues. CDR1 MGHRA and CDR2 YSYEKL come from the germline V gene. The ends were cut back, 2 bases at V and 6 bases at J, with 20 bases in the middle. The CDR3: CASSQSPTGVGGNIQYF. Written as DNA, the CDR3 is TGCGCCAGCAGCCAAAGCCCTACAGGGGTGGGGGGAAACATTCAGTACTTC.

V gene TRBV25-1 combines with J gene TRBJ2-2, with 8 bases aligning to TRBD1. The germline gives CDR1 MGHDK, CDR2 SYGVNS. V shed 3 bases and J 5 bases; nucleotides not matched to a gene: 11. The CDR3 is 17 amino acids. The CDR3 DNA sequence: TGTGCCAGCAGTGAGCAGGCGGCAGGGGGCATAACCGGGGAGCTGTTTTTT. Its protein is CASSEQAAGGITGELFF.

The chain couples TRBV4-3 to TRBJ2-4, with TRBD2 matching over 8 bases. V trimming: 0 bases; J trimming: 0 bases; junction bases outside the gene matches: 10. The CDR3 consists of 19 residues. CDR1 and CDR2 (germline): LGHNA, YSLEER. The CDR3 nucleotides read TGCGCCAGCAGCCAAGATAGGGCAGCGGGAGAACTAGCCAAAAACATTCAGTACTTC. It yields the protein CASSQDRAAGELAKNIQYF.

V and J are TRBV7-2 and TRBJ2-1; TRBD2 aligns across 8 bases. The length of the CDR3 is 15 residues. V shed 3 bases and J 15 bases; nucleotides not matched to a gene: 16. Germline-derived CDR1 and CDR2 are SGHTA and FQGNSA. CDR3 nucleotides: TGTGCCAGCAGCTTTAGTCCCCCGGGACTAGAAGATCCGTTCTTC. It encodes CASSFSPPGLEDPFF. Full variable domain (missing parts from reference TRBV7-2 and TRBJ2-1): GAGVSQSPSNKVTEKGKDVELRCDPISGHTALYWYRQSLGQGLEFLIYFQGNSAPDKSGLPSDRFSAERTGGSVSTLTIQRTQQEDSAVYLCASSFSPPGLEDPFFGPGTRLTVL.

The gene calls are TRBV3-1 (or the pseudogene TRBV3-2) and TRBJ1-1; maybe TRBD1 (5 bases). Per germline, CDR1 LGHDT and CDR2 YNNKEL (reference sequence). The CDR3 extends over 15 amino acids. V was trimmed by 1 base and J by 6 bases, leaving 15 bases between them. The CDR3 region has the DNA TGTGCCAGCAGCCAAGGGGGGGGGACGTCGGCTGAAGCTTTCTTT. Translated: CASSQGGGTSAEAFF.

The rearrangement uses TRBV10-1 and TRBJ1-4; D call uncertain. The CDR3 contains 15 residues. V gave up 2 bases and J gave up 0 bases, with 7 bases separating them. Germline CDR1 WNHNN, CDR2 SYGVQD (reference sequence). DNA for the CDR3: TGCGCCAGCAGTGAGGCGTTTGCAACTAATGAAAAACTGTTTTTT. Protein: CASSEAFATNEKLFF.

The chain is built from TRBV7-9 and TRBJ1-1; TRBD1 matches at 8 bases. The CDR3 is made up of 14 amino acids. V shed 3 bases, J shed 4 bases, and the junction held 4 bases outside the gene matches. Looked up from germline, CDR1 is SEHNR and CDR2 is FQNEAQ (reference sequence). The CDR3 protein is CASSFTGGGTEAFF. CDR3 DNA: TGTGCCAGCAGCTTTACAGGGGGTGGCACTGAAGCTTTCTTT.

The V call is TRBV6-2 or TRBV6-3, the J call TRBJ1-2, with unresolved D. Trimming shortened V by 2 bases and J by 5 bases, and 6 bases separated the two germline ends. The CDR3 runs 12 residues. Germline V gene sequence: CDR1 MNHEY, CDR2 SVGEGT. CDR3 in amino acids: CASSYGLYGYTF. Written as DNA, the CDR3 is TGTGCCAGCAGTTACGGCTTATATGGCTACACCTTC.

This chain uses TRBV2 with TRBJ1-1; 7 positions agree with TRBD1. J gave up 4 bases and V 8 bases, and 7 bases lay outside the gene matches. Looked up from germline, CDR1 is SNHLY and CDR2 is FYNNEI. The CDR3 spans 13 residues. The CDR3 sequence is CASLRGQTTEAFF. As DNA, the CDR3 is TGTGCCAGCCTTAGGGGGCAGACCACTGAAGCTTTCTTT.

The rearrangement joins TRBV7-2 to TRBJ1-5; a possible D gene is TRBD1 (5 bases). Trimming cost V 5 bases and J 0 bases, with 14 bases left between them. The CDR3 totals 16 residues. Germline CDR1 and CDR2: SGHTA and FQGNSA. The CDR3 sequence is CASSTRQTNSNQPQHF. The CDR3 region has the DNA TGTGCCAGCAGCACCCGACAGACCAATAGCAATCAGCCCCAGCATTTT.

The rearrangement links TRBV28 to TRBJ2-3, with a tentative D call TRBD2 (5 bases). The V and J ends lost 7 bases and 2 bases respectively, with 10 bases between them. Germline loops: CDR1 MDHEN, CDR2 SYDVKM. CDR3 length: 13 amino acids. Here the CDR3 reads CASNGLHTDTQYF. The CDR3 DNA follows: TGTGCCAGCAATGGACTCCACACAGATACGCAGTATTTT.

The CDR3 protein is CASSLGPIDRGIYNEQFF. The CDR3 DNA sequence: TGTGCCAGCAGCTTAGGACCCATCGACAGGGGGATATACAATGAGCAGTTCTTC. The rearrangement uses TRBV11-2 and TRBJ2-1; TRBD1 agrees at 9 bases. V lost 1 base, J lost 4 bases, and 11 bases stayed unmatched. This CDR3 is built from 18 residues. The germline V gene encodes CDR1 SGHAT and CDR2 FQNNGV.

The V call is TRBV5-5, the J call TRBJ1-6; D remains ambiguous. The germline gives CDR1 SGHKS, CDR2 YYEKEE (reference sequence). This CDR3 contains 14 residues. V was pared by 4 bases and J by 6 bases, with 11 bases between. The CDR3 nucleotides read TGTGCCAGCAGCCGGCCGGAGGGTAATTCACCCCTCCACTTT. It yields the protein CASSRPEGNSPLHF.

The chain has TRBV19 and TRBJ2-1; D perhaps matches TRBD2 (6 bases). CDR3 length: 15 amino acids. Germline loops: CDR1 LNHDA, CDR2 SQIVND (reference sequence). CDR3 nucleotides: TGTGGGGCTGGGACTGGACGGTCGAATTACAATGAGCAGTTCTTC. This translates into CGAGTGRSNYNEQFF.

This clone showed up just once. The chain links TRBV5-4 to TRBJ2-5; 9 bases match TRBD2. Germline V gene lookup returns CDR1 SGHNT and CDR2 YYREEE (reference sequence). The V and J ends lost 4 bases and 3 bases, in that order; junction bases with no gene match: 13. This CDR3 has 17 amino acids. The CDR3 DNA reads TGTGCCAGCAGCCCCCCTGGCTTAGCGGGGGCAAAAGAGACCCAGTACTTC. Translated: CASSPPGLAGAKETQYF.

V and J are TRBV6-5 and TRBJ2-3; tentative D call: TRBD2 (7 bases). V lost 8 bases to trimming and J lost 4 bases, with 13 bases between them. This CDR3 spans 13 amino acids. The germline V gene encodes CDR1 MNHEY and CDR2 SVGAGI. This chain's CDR3 is CASGRGASDTQYF. Here the CDR3 DNA reads TGTGCCAGCGGTCGGGGGGCATCAGATACGCAGTATTTT.

This clone has more than one count but fewer than ten. No DNA is shown, since the ends of the CDR3 on it are uncertain; the CDR3 is the one TCRdb lists. The CDR3 loop is CASSSSGISYEQYF. The rearrangement uses TRBV6-5 and TRBJ2-7; TRBD2 reflects the table's D call only, with no check against the DNA. Germline assignment: CDR1 MNHEY and CDR2 SVGAGI. The CDR3 adds up to 14 amino acids, both ends counted.

This clone has just a few counts. The V call is TRBV11-2, the J call TRBJ2-7; D is unclear. The germline CDR1 and CDR2 sequences are SGHAT and FQNNGV. The germline V and J ends were trimmed by 1 base and 3 bases, with 10 bases remaining between them. The CDR3 is made up of 14 amino acids. CDR3 sequence reads: CASSLALSVYEQYF. Here the CDR3 DNA reads TGTGCCAGCAGCTTAGCACTCTCGGTCTACGAGCAGTACTTC.

This clone appeared many times. The J gene is TRBJ2-7, the V gene TRBV5-5; 10 nucleotides align to TRBD1. In germline, CDR1 is SGHKS, CDR2 YYEKEE (reference sequence). CDR3 size: 16 residues. The V and J ends lost 0 bases and 5 bases, in that order; junction bases with no gene match: 8. The CDR3 sequence is CASSLVLRTGGNEQYF. CDR3 coding DNA: TGTGCCAGCAGCTTGGTACTAAGGACAGGGGGGAACGAGCAGTACTTC.

The chain links TRBV9 to TRBJ1-1; D is unresolved. V shed 4 bases and J shed 1 base, with 11 bases lying between them. The germline V gene encodes CDR1 SGDLS and CDR2 YYNGEE. The CDR3 covers 14 residues. The CDR3 sequence is CASSPGDKNTEAFF. The CDR3 DNA sequence: TGTGCCAGCAGCCCGGGAGACAAGAACACTGAAGCTTTCTTT. Together with reference TRBV9 and TRBJ1-1, the CDR3 gives the full variable domain: DSGVTQTPKHLITATGQRVTLRCSPRSGDLSVYWYQQSLDQGLQFLIQYYNGEERAKGNILERFSAQQFPDLHSELNLSSLELGDSALYFCASSPGDKNTEAFFGQGTRLTVV.

This clone was detected only a few times. J is TRBJ2-2 and V is TRBV6-4, with a tentative D call TRBD1 (6 bases). The CDR3 runs to 14 residues. Germline V CDR1 and CDR2: MRHNA, SNTAGT. Between the trimmed V and J ends, which lost 3 bases and 4 bases, there was a span of 9 bases. In nucleotides, the CDR3 is TGTGCCAGCAGTGAACAGGGACGCACCGGGGAGCTGTTTTTT. Protein sequence: CASSEQGRTGELFF.

The gene calls are TRBV28 and TRBJ2-7; perhaps TRBD2 as D (7 bases). With 4 bases removed from V and 5 bases from J, the gap between germline ends came to 18 bases. The CDR3 loop spans 15 amino acids. The germline V gene has CDR1 MDHEN and CDR2 SYDVKM. CDR3 in DNA: TGTGCCAGCAGTTGGGGGGGGGCAAGTAGAAACGAGCAGTACTTC. Translated, it gives CASSWGGASRNEQYF.

V usage is TRBV7-9 and J usage is TRBJ1-4, with D tentatively TRBD1 (6 bases). The CDR3 covers 12 residues. Trimming left V 8 bases short and J 7 bases short, with 11 bases between. Germline values: CDR1 SEHNR, CDR2 FQNEAQ (reference sequence). The CDR3 protein is CASGQGFEKLFF. The CDR3 DNA reads TGTGCCAGCGGTCAGGGGTTTGAAAAACTGTTTTTT.

The V call is TRBV10-1, the J call TRBJ1-5; 9 bases fit TRBD1. Germline CDR1 is WNHNN and CDR2 is SYGVQD (reference sequence). Trimming took 10 bases from V and 0 from J; bases not matched to a gene: 10. CDR3 length: 16 amino acids. CDR3 DNA sequence: TGCGCCATCCCGGGACAGGGTTTTCGTAGCAATCAGCCCCAGCATTTT. As protein: CAIPGQGFRSNQPQHF.

The chain has TRBV6-5 and TRBJ2-1, with D maybe TRBD2 (6 bases). Trimming cost V 6 bases and J 2 bases, with 14 bases left between them. This CDR3 contains 15 residues. Germline V gene data show CDR1 as MNHEY and CDR2 as SVGAGI. The chain's CDR3 is CASRLGGATYNEQFF. Here the CDR3 DNA reads TGTGCCAGCAGGTTGGGCGGGGCGACCTACAATGAGCAGTTCTTC.